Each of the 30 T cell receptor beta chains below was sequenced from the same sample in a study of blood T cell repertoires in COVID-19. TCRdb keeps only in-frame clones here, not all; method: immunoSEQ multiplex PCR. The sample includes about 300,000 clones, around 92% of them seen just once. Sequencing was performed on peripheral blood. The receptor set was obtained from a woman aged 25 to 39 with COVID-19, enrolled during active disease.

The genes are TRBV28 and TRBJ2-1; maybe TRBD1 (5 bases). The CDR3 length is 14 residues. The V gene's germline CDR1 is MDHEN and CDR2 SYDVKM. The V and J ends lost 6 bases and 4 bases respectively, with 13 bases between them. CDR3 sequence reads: CASRRPQEYNEQFF. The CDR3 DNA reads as TGTGCCAGCAGGAGACCACAGGAGTACAATGAGCAGTTCTTC. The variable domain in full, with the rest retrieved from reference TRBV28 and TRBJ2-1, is DVKVTQSSRYLVKRTGEKVFLECVQDMDHENMFWYRQDPGLGLRLIYFSYDVKMKEKGDIPEGYSVSREKKERFSLILESASTNQTSMYLCASRRPQEYNEQFFGPGTRLTVL.

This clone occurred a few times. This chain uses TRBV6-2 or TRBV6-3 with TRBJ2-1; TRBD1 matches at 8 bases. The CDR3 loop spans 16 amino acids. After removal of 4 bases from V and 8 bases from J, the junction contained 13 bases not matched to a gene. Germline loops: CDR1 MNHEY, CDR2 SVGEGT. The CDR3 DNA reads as TGTGCCAGCAGTTTGAAGGACAGGGTAGGGTTCGATGAGCAGTTCTTC. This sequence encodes CASSLKDRVGFDEQFF.

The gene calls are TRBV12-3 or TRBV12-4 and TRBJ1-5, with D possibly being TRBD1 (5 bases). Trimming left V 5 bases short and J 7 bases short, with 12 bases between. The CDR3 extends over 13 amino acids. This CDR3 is CASSRLEGQPQHF. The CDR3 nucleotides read TGTGCCAGCAGTCGACTGGAGGGGCAGCCCCAGCATTTT.

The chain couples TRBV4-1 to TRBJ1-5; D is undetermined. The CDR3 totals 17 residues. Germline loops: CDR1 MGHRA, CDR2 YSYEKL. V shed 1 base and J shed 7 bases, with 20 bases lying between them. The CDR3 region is CASSQVLSGIGGQPQHF. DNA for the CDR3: TGCGCCAGCAGCCAAGTCCTTTCCGGGATAGGAGGCCAGCCCCAGCATTTT.

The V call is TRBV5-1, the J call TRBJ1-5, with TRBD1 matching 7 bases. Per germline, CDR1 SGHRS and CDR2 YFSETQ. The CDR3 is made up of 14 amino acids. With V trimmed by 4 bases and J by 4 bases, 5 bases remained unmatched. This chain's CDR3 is CASSRQGRNQPQHF. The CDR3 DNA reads TGCGCCAGCAGCCGACAGGGACGGAATCAGCCCCAGCATTTT. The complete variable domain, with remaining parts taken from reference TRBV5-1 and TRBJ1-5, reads KAGVTQTPRYLIKTRGQQVTLSCSPISGHRSVSWYQQTPGQGLQFLFEYFSETQRNKGNFPGRFSGRQFSNSRSEMNVSTLELGDSALYLCASSRQGRNQPQHFGDGTRLSIL.

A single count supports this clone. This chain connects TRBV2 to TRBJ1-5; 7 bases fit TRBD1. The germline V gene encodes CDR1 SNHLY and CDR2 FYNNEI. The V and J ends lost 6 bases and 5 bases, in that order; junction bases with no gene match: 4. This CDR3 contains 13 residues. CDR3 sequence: CASRGQGDQPQHF. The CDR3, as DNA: TGTGCCAGCAGGGGTCAGGGGGATCAGCCCCAGCATTTT.

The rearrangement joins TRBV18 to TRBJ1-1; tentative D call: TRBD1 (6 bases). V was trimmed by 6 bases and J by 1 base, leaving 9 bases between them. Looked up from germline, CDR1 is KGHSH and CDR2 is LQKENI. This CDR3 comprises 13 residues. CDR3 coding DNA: TGTGCCAGCTCTAGGGGACAGAACACTGAAGCTTTCTTT. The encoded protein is CASSRGQNTEAFF.

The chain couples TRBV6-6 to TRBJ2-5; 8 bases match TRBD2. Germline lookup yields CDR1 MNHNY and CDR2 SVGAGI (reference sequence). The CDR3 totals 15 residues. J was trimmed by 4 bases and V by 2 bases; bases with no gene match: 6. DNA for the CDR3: TGTGCCAGCAGTTACGTCTCGGGGGGGGGAGAGACCCAGTACTTC. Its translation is CASSYVSGGGETQYF.

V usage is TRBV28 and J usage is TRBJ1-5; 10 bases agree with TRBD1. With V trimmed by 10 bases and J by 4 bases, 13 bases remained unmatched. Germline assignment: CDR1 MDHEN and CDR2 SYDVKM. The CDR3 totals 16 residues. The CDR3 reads CAIKPSGTGANQPQHF. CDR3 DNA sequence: TGTGCCATCAAACCCTCCGGGACAGGGGCAAATCAGCCCCAGCATTTT.

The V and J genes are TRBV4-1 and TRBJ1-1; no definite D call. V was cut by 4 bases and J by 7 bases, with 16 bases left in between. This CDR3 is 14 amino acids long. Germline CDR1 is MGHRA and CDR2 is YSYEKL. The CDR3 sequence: CASSPFDRANEAFF. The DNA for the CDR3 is TGCGCCAGCAGCCCATTTGATAGAGCAAATGAAGCTTTCTTT.

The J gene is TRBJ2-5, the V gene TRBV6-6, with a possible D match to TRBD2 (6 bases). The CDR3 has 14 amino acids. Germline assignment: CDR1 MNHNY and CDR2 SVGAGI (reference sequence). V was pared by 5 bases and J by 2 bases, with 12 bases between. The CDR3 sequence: CASSPTAGQETQYF. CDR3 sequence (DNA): TGTGCCAGCAGTCCTACGGCGGGGCAAGAGACCCAGTACTTC.

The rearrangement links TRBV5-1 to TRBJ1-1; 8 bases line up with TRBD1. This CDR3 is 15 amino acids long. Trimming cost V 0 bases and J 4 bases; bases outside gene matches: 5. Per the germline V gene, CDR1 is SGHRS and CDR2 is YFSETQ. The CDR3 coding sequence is TGCGCCAGCAGCTTGGATGGACAGGGAAGCACTGAAGCTTTCTTT. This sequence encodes CASSLDGQGSTEAFF.

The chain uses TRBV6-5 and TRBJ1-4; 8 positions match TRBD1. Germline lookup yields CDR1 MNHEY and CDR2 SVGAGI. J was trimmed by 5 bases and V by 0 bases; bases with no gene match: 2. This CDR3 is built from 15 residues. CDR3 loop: CASSYSPGGNEKLFF. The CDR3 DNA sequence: TGTGCCAGCAGTTACTCGCCAGGGGGCAATGAAAAACTGTTTTTT.

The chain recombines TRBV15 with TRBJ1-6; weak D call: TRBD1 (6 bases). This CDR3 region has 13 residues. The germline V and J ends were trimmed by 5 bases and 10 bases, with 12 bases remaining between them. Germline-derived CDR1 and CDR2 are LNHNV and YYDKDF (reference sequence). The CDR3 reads CATSLDSRSPLHF. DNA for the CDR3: TGTGCCACCAGCCTGGACAGTAGATCACCCCTCCACTTT.

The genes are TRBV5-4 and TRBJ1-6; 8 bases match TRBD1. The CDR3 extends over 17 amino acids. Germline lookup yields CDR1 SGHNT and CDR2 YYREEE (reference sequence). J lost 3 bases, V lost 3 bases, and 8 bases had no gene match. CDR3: CASSSGGQGLYNSPLHF. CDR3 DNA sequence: TGTGCCAGCAGCTCGGGAGGACAGGGCCTCTATAATTCACCCCTCCACTTT.

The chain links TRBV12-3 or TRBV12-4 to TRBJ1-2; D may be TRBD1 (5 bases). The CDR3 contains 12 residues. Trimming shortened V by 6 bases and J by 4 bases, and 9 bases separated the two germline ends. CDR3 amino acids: CASSQGPYGYTF. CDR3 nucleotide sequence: TGTGCCAGCAGCCAGGGTCCCTATGGCTACACCTTC.

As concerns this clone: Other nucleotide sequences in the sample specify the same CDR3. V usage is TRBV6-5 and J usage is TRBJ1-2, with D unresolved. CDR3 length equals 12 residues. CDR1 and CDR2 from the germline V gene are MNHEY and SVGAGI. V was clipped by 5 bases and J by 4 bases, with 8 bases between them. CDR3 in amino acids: CASSPFGYGYTF. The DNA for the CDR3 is TGTGCCAGCAGTCCATTCGGCTATGGCTACACCTTC.

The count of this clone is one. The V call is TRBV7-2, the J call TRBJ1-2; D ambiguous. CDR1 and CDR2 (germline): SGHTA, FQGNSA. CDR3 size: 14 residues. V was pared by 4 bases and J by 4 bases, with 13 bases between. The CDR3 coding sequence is TGTGCCAGCAGCTCGCAGGTTGTTGCCTATGGCTACACCTTC. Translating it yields CASSSQVVAYGYTF.

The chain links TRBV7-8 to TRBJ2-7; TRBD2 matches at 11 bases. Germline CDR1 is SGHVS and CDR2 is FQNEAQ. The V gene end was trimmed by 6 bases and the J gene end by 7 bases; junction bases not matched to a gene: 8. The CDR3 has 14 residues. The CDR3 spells CASSRLAGRWEQYF. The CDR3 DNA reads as TGTGCCAGCAGTCGACTAGCGGGGAGGTGGGAGCAGTACTTC.

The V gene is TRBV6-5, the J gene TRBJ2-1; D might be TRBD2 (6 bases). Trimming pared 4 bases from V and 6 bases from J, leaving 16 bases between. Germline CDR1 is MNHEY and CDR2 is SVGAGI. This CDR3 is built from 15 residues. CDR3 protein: CASSFGGGASNEQFF. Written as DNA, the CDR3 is TGTGCCAGCAGTTTTGGCGGCGGGGCGAGCAATGAGCAGTTCTTC.

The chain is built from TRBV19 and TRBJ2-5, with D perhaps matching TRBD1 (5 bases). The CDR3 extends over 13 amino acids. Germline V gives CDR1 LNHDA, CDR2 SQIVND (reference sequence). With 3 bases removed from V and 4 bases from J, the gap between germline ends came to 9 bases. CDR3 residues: CASSMPQGETQYF. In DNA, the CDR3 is TGTGCCAGTAGTATGCCGCAGGGAGAGACCCAGTACTTC.

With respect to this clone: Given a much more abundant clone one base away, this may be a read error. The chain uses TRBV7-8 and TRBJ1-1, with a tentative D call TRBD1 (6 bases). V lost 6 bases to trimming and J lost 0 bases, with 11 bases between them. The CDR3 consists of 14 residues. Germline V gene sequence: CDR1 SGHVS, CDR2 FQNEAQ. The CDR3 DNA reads TGTGCCAGCAGTTGGGACACCGTGAACACTGAAGCTTTCTTT. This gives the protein CASSWDTVNTEAFF.

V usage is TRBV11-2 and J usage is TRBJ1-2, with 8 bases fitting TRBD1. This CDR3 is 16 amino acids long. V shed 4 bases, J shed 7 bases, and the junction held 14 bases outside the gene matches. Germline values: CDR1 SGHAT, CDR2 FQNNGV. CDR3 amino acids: CASSSPNDRGSGGYTF. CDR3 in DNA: TGTGCCAGCAGCTCTCCGAATGACAGGGGTTCGGGTGGCTACACCTTC.

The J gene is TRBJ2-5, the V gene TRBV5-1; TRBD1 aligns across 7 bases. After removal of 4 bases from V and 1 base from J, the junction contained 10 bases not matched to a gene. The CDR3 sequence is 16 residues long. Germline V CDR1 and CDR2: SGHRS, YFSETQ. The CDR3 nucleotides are TGCGCCAGCAGCCCGCGCTTAGGACAGGCCCAAGAGACCCAGTACTTC. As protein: CASSPRLGQAQETQYF.

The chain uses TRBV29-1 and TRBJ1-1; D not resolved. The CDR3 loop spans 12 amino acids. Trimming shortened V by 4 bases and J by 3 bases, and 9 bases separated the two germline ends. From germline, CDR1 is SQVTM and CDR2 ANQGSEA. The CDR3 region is CSVAPRDTEAFF. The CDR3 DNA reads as TGCAGCGTTGCCCCGAGGGACACTGAAGCTTTCTTT.

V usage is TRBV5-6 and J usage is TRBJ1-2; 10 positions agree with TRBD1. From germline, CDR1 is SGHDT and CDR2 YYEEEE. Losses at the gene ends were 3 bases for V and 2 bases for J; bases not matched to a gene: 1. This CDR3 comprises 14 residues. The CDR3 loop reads CASSWGQGNYGYTF. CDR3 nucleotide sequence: TGTGCCAGCAGCTGGGGACAGGGGAACTATGGCTACACCTTC.

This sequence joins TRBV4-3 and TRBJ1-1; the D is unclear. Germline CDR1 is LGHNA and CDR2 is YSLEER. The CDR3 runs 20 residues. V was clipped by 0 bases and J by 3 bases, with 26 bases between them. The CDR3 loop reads CASSQDSSFFSARQDTEAFF. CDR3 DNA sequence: TGCGCCAGCAGCCAAGATTCCTCATTTTTTAGTGCGCGGCAAGACACTGAAGCTTTCTTT.

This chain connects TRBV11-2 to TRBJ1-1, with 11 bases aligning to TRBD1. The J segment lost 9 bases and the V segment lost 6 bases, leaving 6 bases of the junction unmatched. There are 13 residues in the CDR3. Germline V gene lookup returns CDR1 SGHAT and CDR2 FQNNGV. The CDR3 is CASSPDRGRQAFF. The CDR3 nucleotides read TGTGCCAGCAGTCCGGACAGGGGGCGCCAAGCTTTCTTT.

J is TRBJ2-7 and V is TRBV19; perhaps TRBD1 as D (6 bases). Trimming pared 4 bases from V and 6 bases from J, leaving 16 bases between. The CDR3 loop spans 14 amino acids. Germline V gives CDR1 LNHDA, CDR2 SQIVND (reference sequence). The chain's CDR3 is CASSTSHRGGEQYF. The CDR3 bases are TGTGCCAGTAGTACATCCCACCGAGGGGGCGAGCAGTACTTC.

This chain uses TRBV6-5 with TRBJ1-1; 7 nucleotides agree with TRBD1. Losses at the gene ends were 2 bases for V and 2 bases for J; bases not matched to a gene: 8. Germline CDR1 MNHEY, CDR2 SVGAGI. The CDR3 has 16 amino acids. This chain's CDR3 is CASSYKQGTFNTEAFF. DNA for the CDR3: TGTGCCAGCAGTTACAAACAGGGGACGTTTAACACTGAAGCTTTCTTT.